This TCR beta chain was retrieved from a study of cytomegalovirus exposure and HLA in healthy donors. Profiling relied on immunoSEQ multiplex PCR, and the TCRdb table lists in-frame clones only, not all of them. The table has 120,000 to 150,000 clones, roughly 88% seen once. The germline V and J ends were trimmed by 2 bases and 4 bases, with 19 bases remaining between them. The CDR3 has 17 residues. CDR1 and CDR2 from the germline V gene are SGHNT and YENEEA. The sequence derives from a young woman in good health and CMV-seropositive. The specimen sequenced was PBMCs. The gene calls are TRBV11-3 and TRBJ2-3; D may be TRBD1 (5 bases). As DNA, the CDR3 is TGTGCCAGCAGCTTAACGGTTGGGCGCAGGGCTTCAGATACGCAGTATTTT. Amino acids: CASSLTVGRRASDTQYF.